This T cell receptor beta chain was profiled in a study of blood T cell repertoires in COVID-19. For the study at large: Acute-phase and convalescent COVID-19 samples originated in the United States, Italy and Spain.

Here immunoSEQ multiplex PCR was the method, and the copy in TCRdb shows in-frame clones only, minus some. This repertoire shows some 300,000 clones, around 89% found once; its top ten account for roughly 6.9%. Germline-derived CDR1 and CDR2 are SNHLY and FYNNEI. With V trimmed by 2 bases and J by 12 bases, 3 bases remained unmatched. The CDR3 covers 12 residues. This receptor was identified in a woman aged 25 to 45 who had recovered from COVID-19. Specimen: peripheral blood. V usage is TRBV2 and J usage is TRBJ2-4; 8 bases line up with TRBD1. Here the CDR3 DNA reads TGTGCCAGCAGTGAATGGCAGGGGGCTCAGTACTTC. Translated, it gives CASSEWQGAQYF.